This is a list of T cell receptor beta chains from one sample in a study of cytomegalovirus exposure and HLA in healthy donors. Clones were read by immunoSEQ multiplex PCR, and TCRdb kept only the in-frame ones, dropping some. The sample includes around 140,000 clones. Material: PBMCs. The receptors stem from a male donor in good health and CMV-seronegative. Each CDR3 is given with its conserved first and last residue. Fields, in order: D gene, V gene, J gene, CDR3 DNA, CDR3 protein. The D gene is left open where the match is weak.

TRBD2,TRBV5-1,TRBJ2-4,TGCGCCAGCAGCTTGGGACTAGCGGGGGCCCTAGCCAAAAACATTCAGTACTTC,CASSLGLAGALAKNIQYF
.,TRBV7-6,TRBJ2-1,TGTGCCAGCAGCTTAATCGCCAGGGATGAGCAGTTCTTC,CASSLIARDEQFF
.,TRBV19,TRBJ2-1,TGTGCCAGTAGTATAGATTGGGGTGGGGTAATCGCCGGGATGTTCTTC,CASSIDWGGVIAGMFF
.,TRBV7-8,TRBJ2-1,TGTGCCAGCAGCTTCATCCCCAGCGGTAGCTCCTACAATGAGCAGTTCTTC,CASSFIPSGSSYNEQFF
.,TRBV5-5,TRBJ2-7,TGTGCCAGCGGAGGACGAGGCGAGAGCTCCTACGAGCAGTACTTC,CASGGRGESSYEQYF
.,TRBV30,TRBJ1-2,TGTGCCTGGAAGAGCTATGGCTACACCTTC,CAWKSYGYTF
.,TRBV7-2,TRBJ1-6,TGTGCCAGCAGCAGGGGGATAGGGGATTCACCCCTCCACTTT,CASSRGIGDSPLHF
.,TRBV4-2,TRBJ1-1,TGTGCCAGCAGCCAAGCCCTACAGGGTTTGGGCACTGAAGCTTTCTTT,CASSQALQGLGTEAFF
.,TRBV30,TRBJ1-4,TGTGCCTGGAGTGCCGGATCACAGGCAACTAATGAAAAACTGTTTTTT,CAWSAGSQATNEKLFF
.,TRBV10-3,TRBJ1-2,TGTGCCACCCGGGACACCAAGGGCTACACCTTC,CATRDTKGYTF
TRBD2,TRBV4-1,TRBJ2-5,TGCGCCAGCAGCCAGGGACTAGCGGGGGGTTGGGAGACCCAGTACTTC,CASSQGLAGGWETQYF
.,TRBV5-1,TRBJ2-1,TGCGCCAGCAGTATTAAGGGGGATACTGAGCAGTTCTTC,CASSIKGDTEQFF
TRBD2,TRBV7-8,TRBJ2-7,TGTGCCAGCAGCCTCGGACTAGCGGGGGCCTACGAGCAGTACTTC,CASSLGLAGAYEQYF
TRBD1,TRBV19,TRBJ1-5,TGTGCCAGTAGCAGAGACAGGGCCGATCAGCCCCAGCATTTT,CASSRDRADQPQHF
TRBD1,TRBV10-3,TRBJ1-1,TGTGCCATCAGGGGGACAGGGGCCACCACTGAAGCTTTCTTT,CAIRGTGATTEAFF
.,TRBV18,TRBJ1-2,TGTGCCAGCTCACCGATGCGGACTCGCTATGGCTACACCTTC,CASSPMRTRYGYTF
TRBD1,TRBV29-1,TRBJ2-7,TGCAGCGTTTGGGGCGGACAGGGAGTTTCCTACGAGCAGTACTTC,CSVWGGQGVSYEQYF
.,TRBV19,TRBJ1-1,TGTGCCAGTATCAGGGTACAGGGACCCGGGAACACTGAAGCTTTCTTT,CASIRVQGPGNTEAFF
.,TRBV5-1,TRBJ1-3,TGCGCCAGCAGCTTAAACATTTTGTCTGGAAACACCATATATTTT,CASSLNILSGNTIYF
.,TRBV14,TRBJ2-6,TGTGCCAGCAGGCGAACAGGGAGCGGGGCCAACGTCCTGACTTTC,CASRRTGSGANVLTF
.,TRBV18,TRBJ1-4,TGTGCCAGCTCACCGGAGGAAAAACTGTTTTTT,CASSPEEKLFF
TRBD1,TRBV11-2,TRBJ1-3,TGTGCCAGCAGCCCGGGGACAGCTGGAAACACCATATATTTT,CASSPGTAGNTIYF
TRBD1,TRBV15,TRBJ1-2,TGTGCCACCAGCTTCCGGACAGGGATCTATGGCTACACCTTC,CATSFRTGIYGYTF
.,TRBV7-9,TRBJ2-5,TGTGCCAGCAGCTTAAGTTCCAGTCATGGTCAAGAGACCCAGTACTTC,CASSLSSSHGQETQYF
.,TRBV19,TRBJ1-5,TGTGCCAGTAGCTCCGGGACAAACCAATATAGCAATCAGCCCCAGCATTTT,CASSSGTNQYSNQPQHF
TRBD1,TRBV29-1,TRBJ1-2,TGCAGCGTTGTTTCCGGGACAGGGTATGGCTACACCTTC,CSVVSGTGYGYTF
.,TRBV2,TRBJ2-7,TGTGCCAGCAGTGACGGAGGGGTCGGCTCCTACGAGCAGTACTTC,CASSDGGVGSYEQYF
TRBD1,TRBV11-2,TRBJ1-1,TGTGCCAGCAGCTTAGAGGGACAGGGTTGGGAAATGAACACTGAAGCTTTCTTT,CASSLEGQGWEMNTEAFF
TRBD2,TRBV7-2,TRBJ2-7,TGTGCCAGCAGCTTATCGGGGCTAGCGGGGGATCCCTACGAGCAGTACTTC,CASSLSGLAGDPYEQYF
TRBD1,TRBV27,TRBJ2-2,TGTGCCAGCAGTTTGGCCGGGACAGCGAACACCGGGGAGCTGTTTTTT,CASSLAGTANTGELFF
TRBD1,TRBV2,TRBJ1-2,TGTGCCAGCAGAGTCGGGACAGGGGTTAACTATGGCTACACCTTC,CASRVGTGVNYGYTF
TRBD1,TRBV7-9,TRBJ1-1,TGTGCCAGCAGCTTAGTAAGGGGGCACACTGAAGCTTTCTTT,CASSLVRGHTEAFF
TRBD1,TRBV6-5,TRBJ1-1,TGTGCCAGCAGTTACACGGGACAGCTGGGCGCTGAAGCTTTCTTT,CASSYTGQLGAEAFF
.,TRBV6-5,TRBJ1-1,TGTGCCAGCAGTTACGGGCGTTTGGGCACTGAAGCTTTCTTT,CASSYGRLGTEAFF
TRBD1,TRBV5-1,TRBJ2-7,TGCGCCAGCAGCTTGGGAACAGGGGCGGGCGAGCAGTACTTC,CASSLGTGAGEQYF
TRBD2,TRBV7-6,TRBJ2-1,TGTGCCAGCAGCTTATCAGCGGGAGATGGGTATGAGCAGTTCTTC,CASSLSAGDGYEQFF
.,TRBV7-2,TRBJ1-5,TGTGCCAGCAGTCACAATAAACAGCCCCAGCATTTT,CASSHNKQPQHF
.,TRBV7-6,TRBJ2-7,TGTGCCAGCAGCTTAGGGGCCCCCGGGGGACCTTACGAGCAGTACTTC,CASSLGAPGGPYEQYF
TRBD1,TRBV7-9,TRBJ1-4,TGTGCCAGCAGCCGGGATTCGGACAGGGAACTGTTTTTT,CASSRDSDRELFF
TRBD1,TRBV7-9,TRBJ1-2,TGTGCCAGCAGCTTAGGACAGGGTTTTGGCTACACCTTC,CASSLGQGFGYTF
.,TRBV11-2,TRBJ2-7,TGTGCCAGCAGCCACGGAGGGAGCTCCTACGAGCAGTACTTC,CASSHGGSSYEQYF
TRBD2,TRBV30,TRBJ2-7,TGTGCCTGGAGTCCAATTGTAATGGTAGCGGGGGCCTCCTACGAGCAGTACTTC,CAWSPIVMVAGASYEQYF
.,TRBV30,TRBJ1-1,TGTGCCTGGACGGGAGAGGCGTTCACTGAAGCTTTCTTT,CAWTGEAFTEAFF
.,TRBV30,TRBJ2-7,TGTGCCTGGAGTGCACCCGGCAGGGACTACGAGCAGTACTTC,CAWSAPGRDYEQYF
.,TRBV7-4,TRBJ1-5,TGTGCCAGCAGCTCCGACAGGAGGAGCAATCAGCCCCAGCATTTT,CASSSDRRSNQPQHF
TRBD1,TRBV6-5,TRBJ1-2,TGTGCCAGCAGAACAGGGGGCGATGGCTACACCTTC,CASRTGGDGYTF
.,TRBV29-1,TRBJ2-7,TGCAGCGTTGCGGGAGCCCCTTTGGGGGAGCAGTACTTC,CSVAGAPLGEQYF
TRBD1,TRBV30,TRBJ1-1,TGTGCCTGCAAACGGGACAGGGGGCTAGGGGCTGAAGCTTTCTTT,CACKRDRGLGAEAFF
TRBD2,TRBV19,TRBJ2-7,TGTGCCAGTAAAGGTTCCAGAGGACTAGGAGACGAGCAGTACTTC,CASKGSRGLGDEQYF
.,TRBV4-2,TRBJ2-2,TGTGCCAGCAGCCAAGATGGAACCCGGGGCACCGGGGAGCTGTTTTTT,CASSQDGTRGTGELFF
TRBD1,TRBV4-1,TRBJ1-5,TGCGCCAGCAGCCAAGGGGATGCCGGGACAGGGGCCCTTAGGGGTCAGCCCCAGCATTTT,CASSQGDAGTGALRGQPQHF
.,TRBV19,TRBJ2-3,TGTGCCAGTAGTCGGCTCTCGGCGGGAGATACGCAGTATTTT,CASSRLSAGDTQYF
.,TRBV27,TRBJ2-7,TGTGCCAGCAGTGGAGACGGGTCCTCCTACGAGCAGTACTTC,CASSGDGSSYEQYF
.,TRBV6-5,TRBJ2-1,TGTGCCAGCAGTTTGGGGGGTGGCGGGCCCTACAATGAGCAGTTCTTC,CASSLGGGGPYNEQFF
.,TRBV29-1,TRBJ1-1,TGCAGCGTAACCCTTCCTCCGGGAAAAGCTTTCTTT,CSVTLPPGKAFF